A selection of T cell receptor beta chains follows, all from one sample in a study of Graves' ophthalmopathy and Graves' hyperthyroidism. TCRdb re-derived calls from the multiplex PCR reads in MiXCR, one entry per CDR3 protein. Among roughly 400,000 distinct CDR3 sequences listed, 15% to 17% were seen once. The sequenced material came from peripheral blood. The receptor set was obtained from a woman younger than 35 with stable Graves' hyperthyroidism. Both conserved end residues are part of each CDR3. A D gene is named only where the DNA matches it firmly. The size field is filled for only some rows; it gives once, few, many or a size class.

>TRBJ2-5|NA|TRBV6-1|many
TGTGCCAGCAAGGAAGGGGGGGGGGACAGACAAGAGACCCAGTACTTC
CASKEGGGDRQETQYF
>TRBJ2-7|NA|TRBV12-3/TRBV12-4|NA
TGTGCCAGCAGCCGCACGGGTCCCGCCTACGAGCAGTACTTC
CASSRTGPAYEQYF
>TRBJ2-7|NA|TRBV20-1|many
TGCAGTGCCCAACAGGATCACGAGCAGTACTTC
CSAQQDHEQYF
>TRBJ2-2|NA|TRBV7-8|many
TGTGCCAGCAGCTTAGAGCTGGGGGCCTATGGCACCGGGGAGCTGTTTTTT
CASSLELGAYGTGELFF
>TRBJ1-6|NA|TRBV6-1|NA
TGTGCCAGCAATGAGGGGCCGAGGTCACCCCTCCACTTT
CASNEGPRSPLHF
>TRBJ2-5|TRBD1|TRBV20-1|many
TGCAGTGCTCTCAGGGGGCTAAACCAAGAGACCCAGTACTTC
CSALRGLNQETQYF
>TRBJ2-5|TRBD2|TRBV11-2|many
TGTGCCAGCAGCGCCCGAGCCCTAGCGGCGTCGTACCAAGAGACCCAGTACTTC
CASSARALAASYQETQYF
>TRBJ2-2|NA|TRBV12-3/TRBV12-4|many
TGTGCCAGCAGTTTTGGAGGGGCCACCGGGGAGCTGTTTTTT
CASSFGGATGELFF
>TRBJ2-7|NA|TRBV11-2|NA
TGTGCCAGCAGCTTCTCATTCTACGATCAGTACTTC
CASSFSFYDQYF
>TRBJ1-2|NA|TRBV20-1|many
TGCAGTGCTAGAGATAGGGCAGGGAGTCTCGGGGGCTACACCTTC
CSARDRAGSLGGYTF
>TRBJ2-7|TRBD2|TRBV6-2/TRBV6-3|many
TGTGCCAGCAGGGCTAGCGGGTACGAGCAGTACTTC
CASRASGYEQYF
>TRBJ2-7|TRBD1|TRBV3-1|many
TGTGCCAGCAGCCAAGGAGCCCCGGGACAGGGGTCCTACGAGCAGTACTTC
CASSQGAPGQGSYEQYF
>TRBJ1-6|NA|TRBV12-3/TRBV12-4|many
TGTGCCAGCAGTTCGGAGGGGAAATATAATTCACCCCTCCACTTT
CASSSEGKYNSPLHF
>TRBJ2-7|NA|TRBV29-1|few
TGCAGCGTTGAAGAAGAAGGGAAGCGGGCGGAGGGGTACGAGCAGTACTTC
CSVEEEGKRAEGYEQYF
>TRBJ1-2|NA|TRBV5-1|NA
TGCGCCAGCAGCTTGTCCCCAGGGAACAACTATGGCTACACCTTC
CASSLSPGNNYGYTF
>TRBJ2-5|NA|TRBV9|many
TGTGCCAGCAGCGCCAAAACTGGGGGGGGCCTCGAGACCCAGTACTTC
CASSAKTGGGLETQYF
>TRBJ1-1|TRBD1|TRBV6-1|many
TGTGCCAGCAGCCTTCCCCCGGGACAGCTAAGGTGGGAGGCTTTCTTT
CASSLPPGQLRWEAFF
>TRBJ1-5|NA|TRBV4-2|many
TGTGCCAGCAGCCACGGCAATCAGCCCCAGCATTTT
CASSHGNQPQHF
>TRBJ1-6|TRBD1|TRBV12-3/TRBV12-4|many
TGTGCCAGCAGTCGTCAGGGGGATTCACCCCTCCACTTT
CASSRQGDSPLHF
>TRBJ1-1|TRBD1|TRBV6-1|many
TGTGCCAGCAGTGACTTGGACAGGTTTAACACTGAAGCTTTCTTT
CASSDLDRFNTEAFF
>TRBJ2-1|NA|TRBV12-3/TRBV12-4|many
TGTGCCAGCAGTTTGTCGATAGCTCTCAATGAGCAGTTCTTC
CASSLSIALNEQFF
>TRBJ2-5|TRBD1|TRBV12-5|NA
TGTGCTAGTGGTCCCCAGGGGGCGGGTGAGACCCAGTACTTC
CASGPQGAGETQYF
>TRBJ2-5|NA|TRBV2|few
TGTGCCAGCAAGGGGGTAGGGGAGACCCAGTACTTC
CASKGVGETQYF